This T cell receptor (beta chain) comes out of a study of T cells after yellow fever vaccination. TCRdb used MiXCR to reprocess the 5' RACE reads, holding one entry per CDR3 protein. The sample shows under 150,000 distinct CDR3 sequences, roughly 8.2% of them seen only once. This CDR3 contains 13 residues. CDR1 and CDR2 from the germline V gene are SQVTM and ANQGSEA. V was clipped by 8 bases and J by 3 bases, with 16 bases between them. This clonotype was seen only a few times. Source: CD4+ T cells sorted from PBMCs, taken 5 days after the yellow fever booster vaccination. The receptor was isolated from a man younger than 40 who received the YFV17D yellow fever vaccine. This chain uses TRBV29-1 with TRBJ1-1, with D hard to call. The CDR3, as DNA: TGCAGCCTCCGGACGGAAAGGGACACTGAAGCTTTCTTT. Amino acids: CSLRTERDTEAFF.